Described below is a single T cell receptor beta chain sequence and its context. The antigen is undetermined. There are 14 residues in the CDR3. Trimming pared 2 bases from V and 5 bases from J, leaving 12 bases between. Germline CDR1 and CDR2: SEHNR and FQNEAQ (reference sequence). The sample is drawn from a study of cytomegalovirus exposure and HLA in healthy donors. The study, taken as a whole, reports: Available immune exposure information covered CMV serostatus only. In a later analysis, DRB1 alleles had the most associated TCRs; HLA-C alleles the fewest.

Vbeta (60) and Jbeta (13) primers were used in the PCR. Here immunoSEQ multiplex PCR was the method, and the copy in TCRdb shows in-frame clones only, minus some. The data show more than 200,000 clones, 70% to 80% seen once. The sample was PBMCs. This chain uses TRBV7-9 with TRBJ2-5; maybe TRBD2 (5 bases). The receptor was isolated from a girl aged 2 to 10 in good health and CMV-seronegative. The CDR3 bases are TGTGCCAGCAGCTTAAGGGCTAGCCACGAGACCCAGTACTTC. Protein sequence: CASSLRASHETQYF.